This entry features one T cell receptor beta chain sequence. Other DNA sequences in this specimen translate into the identical CDR3. The data derive from a study of blood T cell repertoires in COVID-19. Study background: Both acute and convalescent COVID-19 samples were obtained from the United States, Italy and Spain. PBMCs, B-cell-depleted T cells, or T cells were the source of the cDNA or gDNA that made up the material.

Germline V gene lookup returns CDR1 KGHSH and CDR2 LQKENI. The CDR3 loop spans 15 amino acids. Trimming took 6 bases from V and 0 from J; bases not matched to a gene: 5. As originally analysed: Reference gene primer amplification gave estimated nucleated cell counts. TCRdb keeps only in-frame clones here, not all; method: immunoSEQ multiplex PCR. V, J and clone size were drawn from that table, and D and trimming were deduced from the DNA. In the table there are some 230,000 clones, about 88% of which are singletons. The TCR sequence derives from a man aged 35-49 years with acute or convalescent COVID-19. The sample consisted of peripheral blood. The chain recombines TRBV18 with TRBJ1-1; TRBD1 agrees at 9 bases. CDR3 sequence (DNA): TGTGCCAGCTCCCCCCGGGACAGGGTGAACACTGAAGCTTTCTTT. Amino acids: CASSPRDRVNTEAFF.